The 23 T cell receptor beta chains below all came from one sample that was sequenced in a study of blood T cell repertoires in COVID-19. Assay: immunoSEQ multiplex PCR; the TCRdb copy retains only in-frame clones and omits some. The sample records around 100,000 clones, roughly 92% being singletons. Sequencing used peripheral blood. Receptors were obtained from a woman in her fifties or sixties with COVID-19, enrolled during active disease.

The J gene is TRBJ2-1, the V gene TRBV19, with TRBD1 matching over 7 bases. Germline V gene lookup returns CDR1 LNHDA and CDR2 SQIVND (reference sequence). With V trimmed by 7 bases and J by 2 bases, 8 bases remained unmatched. The CDR3 loop spans 15 amino acids. CDR3 DNA: TGTGCCAGTACCTTGACAGGGATCACCTACAATGAGCAGTTCTTC. It is translated as CASTLTGITYNEQFF.

V usage is TRBV5-1 and J usage is TRBJ2-5, with D tentatively TRBD2 (5 bases). The CDR3 loop spans 15 amino acids. Germline CDR1 reads SGHRS; CDR2 reads YFSETQ. Trimming cost V 4 bases and J 4 bases, with 17 bases left between them. This CDR3 reads CASSPAGNPTETQYF. The CDR3 DNA sequence: TGCGCCAGCAGCCCGGCCGGGAACCCCACAGAGACCCAGTACTTC.

CDR3 bases: TGTGCCAGCAGTGAACAGGGCCCTTCCTACGAGCAGTACTTC. This codes for CASSEQGPSYEQYF. The rearrangement joins TRBV6-1 to TRBJ2-7, with D possibly matching TRBD1 (5 bases). Germline V gives CDR1 MNHNS, CDR2 SASEGT. CDR3 length equals 14 residues. V was cut by 2 bases and J by 1 base, with 9 bases left in between.

This clone was detected only once. The chain uses TRBV7-2 and TRBJ2-7, with 7 bases identical to TRBD2. CDR1 is SGHTA, CDR2 FQGNSA, per germline. The CDR3 extends over 14 amino acids. V dropped 5 bases and J dropped 2; count of bases not matched to a gene: 6. CDR3 sequence reads: CASSLGLPAYEQYV. The CDR3 region has the DNA TGTGCCAGCAGCCTGGGACTACCTGCCTACGAGCAGTACGTC.

The count of this clone is one. This chain links TRBV30 with TRBJ1-5; 7 nucleotides line up with TRBD1. There are 19 residues in the CDR3. With 3 bases clipped from V and 0 bases from J, the junction kept 17 bases outside the gene matches. The germline V gene has CDR1 GTSNPN and CDR2 SVGIG (reference sequence). The CDR3 reads CAWRGIRRQGIDSNQPQHF. In nucleotides, the CDR3 is TGTGCCTGGAGAGGTATCCGACGACAGGGCATCGATAGCAATCAGCCCCAGCATTTT.

The chain joins TRBV7-2 to TRBJ1-1; weak D call: TRBD1 (5 bases). The CDR3 runs 18 residues. With 5 bases removed from V and 0 bases from J, the gap between germline ends came to 22 bases. Germline assignment: CDR1 SGHTA and CDR2 FQGNSA. In nucleotides, the CDR3 is TGTGCCAGCAGCGTGGTGGGGGGGGTCGCTTTCATGAACACTGAAGCTTTCTTT. Protein: CASSVVGGVAFMNTEAFF.

The chain employs TRBV6-1 and TRBJ2-1, with D perhaps TRBD2 (7 bases). The V gene's germline CDR1 is MNHNS and CDR2 SASEGT. V was pared by 1 base and J by 3 bases, with 13 bases between. The CDR3 contains 16 residues. CDR3 loop: CASSEGGGVHYNEQFF. CDR3 in DNA: TGTGCCAGCAGTGAAGGAGGGGGGGTTCACTACAATGAGCAGTTCTTC.

This rearrangement joins TRBV7-9 to TRBJ1-5; 8 bases map to TRBD1. V shed 4 bases and J 6 bases; nucleotides not matched to a gene: 8. This CDR3 is built from 15 residues. CDR1 and CDR2 (germline): SEHNR, FQNEAQ (reference sequence). The CDR3 is CASSSPGQGAQPQHF. The DNA of the CDR3 is TGTGCCAGCAGCTCCCCCGGACAGGGTGCTCAGCCCCAGCATTTT.

The J gene is TRBJ1-1, the V gene TRBV19, with D tentatively TRBD1 (5 bases). Germline CDR1 is LNHDA and CDR2 is SQIVND (reference sequence). The CDR3 is 15 amino acids. V was trimmed by 7 bases and J by 4 bases, leaving 19 bases between them. The CDR3 protein is CASKTSQGSGTEAFF. The CDR3 DNA reads as TGTGCCAGTAAAACGTCCCAGGGATCGGGCACTGAAGCTTTCTTT. The variable domain in full, completed from reference TRBV19 and TRBJ1-1, reads DGGITQSPKYLFRKEGQNVTLSCEQNLNHDAMYWYRQDPGQGLRLIYYSQIVNDFQKGDIAEGYSVSREKKESFPLTVTSAQKNPTAFYLCASKTSQGSGTEAFFGQGTRLTVV.

This chain joins TRBV5-1 and TRBJ2-1, with D possibly being TRBD2 (7 bases). In germline, CDR1 is SGHRS, CDR2 YFSETQ. This CDR3 has 18 amino acids. V gave up 3 bases and J gave up 1 base, with 20 bases separating them. CDR3 in amino acids: CASSSTGGGLGSYNEQFF. CDR3 DNA sequence: TGCGCCAGCAGCTCTACGGGGGGCGGTTTAGGATCCTACAATGAGCAGTTCTTC.

The chain couples TRBV4-1 to TRBJ1-2; weak D call: TRBD1 (6 bases). With 2 bases removed from V and 3 bases from J, the gap between germline ends came to 13 bases. CDR3 length: 15 amino acids. The germline V gene has CDR1 MGHRA and CDR2 YSYEKL. The CDR3 loop reads CASSQTRGADYGYTF. In DNA, the CDR3 is TGCGCCAGCAGCCAAACCCGGGGGGCAGACTATGGCTACACCTTC.

Concerning this clone itself: This specimen includes other DNA sequences encoding the same CDR3. This chain uses TRBV5-1 with TRBJ1-1, with D possibly matching TRBD1 (5 bases). Germline CDR1 and CDR2: SGHRS and YFSETQ. This CDR3 has 13 residues. V was trimmed by 2 bases and J by 1 base, leaving 6 bases between them. The CDR3 DNA is TGCGCCAGCAGCTTTACAGGGAACACTGAAGCTTTCTTT. Its translation is CASSFTGNTEAFF.

This clone was seen more than once but under ten times. The V and J genes are TRBV19 and TRBJ1-4, with TRBD1 matching 7 bases. This CDR3 is 12 amino acids long. CDR1 and CDR2 from the germline V gene are LNHDA and SQIVND (reference sequence). Germline trimming cut 10 bases from V and 8 bases from J; bases unmatched to any gene: 7. The CDR3 reads CATTGVGEKLFF. Written as DNA, the CDR3 is TGTGCCACAACAGGGGTCGGCGAAAAACTGTTTTTT.

The V gene is TRBV7-2, the J gene TRBJ1-2; D is possibly TRBD1 (6 bases). V was clipped by 1 base and J by 2 bases, with 14 bases between them. The length of the CDR3 is 16 residues. Germline lookup yields CDR1 SGHTA and CDR2 FQGNSA. As DNA, the CDR3 is TGTGCCAGCAGCTTAGTAGGAACAGGGACGAACTATGGCTACACCTTC. The encoded protein is CASSLVGTGTNYGYTF.

The V gene is TRBV29-1, the J gene TRBJ2-6; tentatively, D is TRBD2 (5 bases). V was cut by 5 bases and J by 3 bases, with 5 bases left in between. Per germline, CDR1 SQVTM and CDR2 ANQGSEA. This CDR3 has 12 amino acids. In DNA form, the CDR3 reads TGCAGCGTTCGGGGTGGGGCCAACGTCCTGACTTTC. Translating gives CSVRGGANVLTF.

The rearrangement links TRBV5-6 to TRBJ2-6, with D uncertain. Trimming took off 0 bases at V and 2 bases at J, with 15 bases between the two ends. Per germline, CDR1 SGHDT and CDR2 YYEEEE. The CDR3 totals 18 residues. CDR3 in DNA: TGTGCCAGCAGCTTGGGGGCCAGAATCCTGGCTGGGGCCAACGTCCTGACTTTC. Encoded protein: CASSLGARILAGANVLTF.

V is TRBV5-1 and J is TRBJ2-2, with D tentatively TRBD1 (5 bases). Germline values: CDR1 SGHRS, CDR2 YFSETQ. The germline V and J ends were trimmed by 2 bases and 0 bases, with 8 bases remaining between them. This CDR3 contains 15 residues. CDR3: CASSFDRTNTGELFF. CDR3 nucleotides: TGCGCCAGCAGCTTTGACAGAACGAACACCGGGGAGCTGTTTTTT.

The chain combines TRBV10-3 with TRBJ1-1; TRBD1 matches 9 bases. Germline V gene sequence: CDR1 ENHRY, CDR2 SYGVKD. This CDR3 has 13 amino acids. J was trimmed by 4 bases and V by 8 bases; bases with no gene match: 5. Written as DNA, the CDR3 is TGTGCCATCCGGACAGGGGCGGCCACTGAAGCTTTCTTT. Its translation: CAIRTGAATEAFF.

This CDR3 is CASSQQHNEQFF. The CDR3 DNA reads as TGTGCCAGCAGTCAACAACACAATGAGCAGTTCTTC. The chain carries TRBV12-3 or TRBV12-4 and TRBJ2-1, with D uncertain. V was cut by 5 bases and J by 5 bases, with 7 bases left in between. This CDR3 comprises 12 residues.

The V gene is TRBV7-2, the J gene TRBJ1-2; D is perhaps TRBD1 (5 bases). Deletions cut 1 base from V and 3 bases from J, with 15 bases between. CDR1 and CDR2 (germline): SGHTA, FQGNSA. The CDR3 spans 16 residues. CDR3 bases: TGTGCCAGCAGCTTAGTGTTGGGCGCCAGGGACTATGGCTACACCTTC. Amino acid sequence: CASSLVLGARDYGYTF.

The chain couples TRBV6-1 to TRBJ2-2; possibly TRBD2 for D (6 bases). This CDR3 is built from 18 residues. Looked up from germline, CDR1 is MNHNS and CDR2 is SASEGT. The ends were cut back, 4 bases at V and 0 bases at J, with 18 bases in the middle. The DNA for the CDR3 is TGTGCCAGCAGTGGCCTCCGGGGCGGGGTGACGAACACCGGGGAGCTGTTTTTT. It specifies CASSGLRGGVTNTGELFF.

The CDR3 is CASSPTGTVSYEQYF. In DNA form, the CDR3 reads TGTGCCAGCAGCCCAACCGGGACAGTGTCCTACGAGCAGTACTTC. The J gene is TRBJ2-7, the V gene TRBV27, with TRBD1 matching over 7 bases. The CDR3 is made up of 15 amino acids. The junction had 9 bases not matched to a gene; V was cut back by 6 bases and J by 1 base. Germline CDR1 MNHEY, CDR2 SMNVEV (reference sequence).

This rearrangement joins TRBV27 to TRBJ1-6; D gene unclear. The CDR3 is made up of 15 amino acids. V was clipped by 6 bases and J by 0 bases, with 9 bases between them. Germline CDR1 MNHEY, CDR2 SMNVEV (reference sequence). The CDR3 bases are TGTGCCAGCAGACCCTCTAACTCCTATAATTCACCCCTCCACTTT. Translation gives CASRPSNSYNSPLHF.